This TCR beta chain comes out of a study of cytomegalovirus exposure and HLA in healthy donors. In the study overall: From HLA-typed donors, an early data release held tens of millions of unique TCRs.

PCR involved 60 Vbeta and 13 Jbeta primers. The repertoire was sequenced with immunoSEQ multiplex PCR; TCRdb's copy has only in-frame clones and lacks some. Here the sample spans approximately 140,000 clones, 73% being singletons. Of note for this clone: What it binds is unknown.

The CDR3 is 14 amino acids. CDR1 SGDLS and CDR2 YYNGEE come from the germline V gene. V shed 4 bases and J shed 8 bases, with 18 bases lying between them. Whole-study results and caveats: By HLA locus, TCR association rates varied in a later analysis, with DRB1 showing the most and HLA-C the fewest.

Samples came from healthy bone marrow donors. The V and J genes are TRBV9 and TRBJ1-2, with D maybe TRBD1 (6 bases). This TCR was recovered from a woman aged 18-29 years in good health and CMV-seronegative. Material for sequencing was PBMCs. CDR3 sequence (DNA): TGTGCCAGCAGCCGGACAGTAACCTCCTCGGGCTACACCTTC. This sequence encodes CASSRTVTSSGYTF.